This note documents a single T cell receptor (beta chain) sequence. This clonotype showed up just a few times. Its binding antigen is unknown. The conserved final phenylalanine or tryptophan is absent from the CDR3, which likely points to a read error. It is unclear where the CDR3 begins or ends on the DNA, so no DNA is shown, and the CDR3 is as TCRdb lists it. The data were obtained in a study of T-cell memory formation after mild COVID-19 (dated by TCRdb to 2020 to 2022). In terms of the full investigation: TCR sequence clusters from the two donors were found to be largely donor specific. Longitudinal TCRalpha and TCRbeta repertoire sequencing tracked T-cell clones expanding and contracting after mild COVID-19 in a couple of donors. The cohort was made up of two young adult volunteers, one female and one male, who were previously healthy. The paper's findings and limits, for the study overall: The study included only a couple of mild cases, and larger cohorts that include severe cases with pre-infection samples were judged to be necessary. Contracting CD4+ clones turned up mainly in the CM and EM memory subsets, whereas EMRA was where CD8+ clones were enriched. The second-wave clones that peaked on day 37 were not confirmed to be SARS-CoV-2 specific. Clones contracting from day 15 to 85 had balanced CD4/CD8 phenotypes, while a second wave expanding from day 15 to 37 was biased towards CD4+. Some responding clones were detected in pre-infection memory, suggesting pre-existing cross-reactive memory T cells joined the SARS-CoV-2 response.

The reads were generated on an Illumina NovaSeq 6000. TCRalpha and TCRbeta cDNA libraries were built by 5'RACE with constant-segment primers, adding sample barcodes and unique molecular identifiers. Trizol reagent was used to extract RNA from every sample. Amplification of the libraries took two PCR steps, and the second step added a second sample barcode plus Illumina TruSeq adapters. Sequencing of the libraries was done on an Illumina NovaSeq, producing 2 x 150 bp paired-end reads. As for the original processing: Reads were demultiplexed and collapsed into UMI-guided consensus sequences with migec v1.2.7. Using mixcr v2.1.11, UMI consensuses were aligned to TRA and TRB V and J templates and then assembled into clonotypes. A clonotype was counted as expanded or contracted only when both edgeR and NoisET called the clonotype significant, with the noise models trained on biological replicates. For edgeR calls, the thresholds were a false discovery rate-adjusted p below 0.01 and a log2 fold-change of 1. PCA with hierarchical clustering of max-normalized trajectories of the 1000 most abundant clonotypes was used as exploratory dynamics analysis. Separately sequenced CD4+ and CD8+ repertoires were used to assign the CD4 or CD8 phenotype of responding clones. In TCRdb, the public reads were trimmed at Q25 with fastp and aligned with MiXCR, with productive beta chains retained. All rows with the same CDR3 protein become a single entry with the most common DNA and genes. The V and J calls come from TCRdb's annotation, not from the publication. The sample yields under 450,000 distinct CDR3 sequences; about an eighth were counted once. Roughly a fifth of the sample is held by the ten biggest clonotypes.

Ficoll-Paque density gradient centrifugation was used to isolate PBMCs. Sample: PBMCs or a T cell subset sorted from them (not recorded which). The sequence was collected from a young man who had mild COVID-19 (a few samples of this study predate the infection). The sample titles of this study are shuffled in the database, so cell type and time point are left out; the donor was told from shared clones.

CDR3 reads: CASSRSSSLSPPDFV. In this chain, TRBV19 is recombined with TRBJ2-4; the table assigns TRBD2, which was not confirmed against the DNA. The CDR3 is made up of 15 amino acids, end residues included. Per the germline V gene (reference sequence), LNHDA is the CDR1 and SQIVND is the CDR2.